The 11 T cell receptor beta chains presented below share a single source sample, sequenced in a study of T cells after posttransplantation cyclophosphamide. Profiling relied on immunoSEQ multiplex PCR, and the TCRdb table lists in-frame clones only, not all of them. Among tens of thousands of clones listed, roughly 93% were seen once. The specimen sequenced was PBMCs. These receptors all come from a woman in her forties or fifties in good health and a related stem cell transplant donor.

The chain employs TRBV7-3 and TRBJ2-2; TRBD2 matches 7 bases. Trimming cost V 4 bases and J 4 bases; bases outside gene matches: 15. The CDR3 covers 18 residues. Germline V gene sequence: CDR1 SGHTA, CDR2 FQGTGA. The CDR3 sequence: CASSYDGGLAGPTGELFF. The CDR3 nucleotides are TGTGCCAGCAGCTACGACGGGGGGTTAGCGGGCCCCACCGGGGAGCTGTTTTTT.

A single count supports this clone. J is TRBJ1-1 and V is TRBV6-4; 10 bases line up with TRBD1. Trimming at V came to 6 bases and at J to 10 bases, leaving 8 bases not matched to a gene. The CDR3 consists of 13 residues. Germline CDR1 MRHNA, CDR2 SNTAGT. The CDR3 is CASRSGTGALAFF. CDR3 DNA: TGTGCCAGCAGGTCCGGGACAGGGGCTCTAGCTTTCTTT.

For the CDR3, the DNA is TGCGCCAGCAGCTTTTCCCGGCAGGGTCACTACGAGCAGTACTTC. Translation gives CASSFSRQGHYEQYF. The chain carries TRBV5-1 and TRBJ2-7; perhaps TRBD1 as D (5 bases). Trimming cost V 2 bases and J 3 bases, with 15 bases left between them. The CDR3 covers 15 residues. CDR1 and CDR2 (germline): SGHRS, YFSETQ.

The rearrangement joins TRBV6-5 to TRBJ1-2, with 9 bases lining up with TRBD1. CDR1 and CDR2 from the germline V gene are MNHEY and SVGAGI. This CDR3 region has 16 residues. The trim removed 2 bases at V and 2 bases at J, leaving 6 bases unmatched. As DNA, the CDR3 is TGTGCCAGCAGTTACCTCCGGGACAGGGAAAACTATGGCTACACCTTC. Protein sequence: CASSYLRDRENYGYTF.

Notes on this clone: An end of the junction differs from the germline gene, which may be a read error. The rearrangement joins TRBV2 to TRBJ2-6; 7 bases are shared with TRBD1. Germline V CDR1 and CDR2: SNHLY, FYNNEI. The CDR3 has 17 amino acids. CDR3 DNA sequence: TGTGCCAGCAGTGGACAGGGTCTAATTCCTGGGGCCAACATCCTGACTTTC. Amino acids: CASSGQGLIPGANILTF. Together with reference TRBV2 and TRBJ2-6, the CDR3 gives the full variable domain: EPEVTQTPSHQVTQMGQEVILRCVPISNHLYFYWYRQILGQKVEFLVSFYNNEISEKSEIFDDQFSVERPDGSNFTLKIRSTKLEDSAMYFCASSGQGLIPGANILTFGAGSRLTVL.

V gene TRBV29-1 combines with J gene TRBJ1-3, with 9 bases lining up with TRBD1. With V trimmed by 0 bases and J by 4 bases, 10 bases remained unmatched. The CDR3 extends over 17 amino acids. In germline, CDR1 is SQVTM, CDR2 ANQGSEA. CDR3 in amino acids: CSVEDKGDRVFGNTIYF. The CDR3 nucleotides are TGCAGCGTTGAAGATAAGGGGGACAGGGTGTTCGGAAACACCATATATTTT. Full variable domain (missing parts from reference TRBV29-1 and TRBJ1-3): SAVISQKPSRDICQRGTSLTIQCQVDSQVTMMFWYRQQPGQSLTLIATANQGSEATYESGFVIDKFPISRPNLTFSTLTVSNMSPEDSSIYLCSVEDKGDRVFGNTIYFGEGSWLTVV.

The genes are TRBV5-1 and TRBJ2-7; 9 nucleotides agree with TRBD1. Germline CDR1 reads SGHRS; CDR2 reads YFSETQ. V gave up 0 bases and J gave up 1 base; unmatched junction bases: 5. The CDR3 is 16 amino acids. CDR3 nucleotide sequence: TGCGCCAGCAGCTTGGAAGTCGGGACAGGGTCCTACGAGCAGTACTTC. Protein product: CASSLEVGTGSYEQYF.

The chain employs TRBV18 and TRBJ2-7; TRBD2 aligns across 8 bases. The ends lost 6 bases at V and 0 bases at J; junction bases unmatched: 7. This CDR3 contains 15 residues. Germline CDR1 is KGHSH and CDR2 is LQKENI. The CDR3 DNA sequence: TGTGCCAGCTCTAATCAGAGCGGGAGCTCCTACGAGCAGTACTTC. Amino acids: CASSNQSGSSYEQYF. Filled out from reference TRBV18 and TRBJ2-7, the complete variable domain reads NAGVMQNPRHLVRRRGQEARLRCSPMKGHSHVYWYRQLPEEGLKFMVYLQKENIIDESGMPKERFSAEFPKEGPSILRIQQVVRGDSAAYFCASSNQSGSSYEQYFGPGTRLTVT.

The chain carries TRBV4-2 and TRBJ2-1; 14 bases map to TRBD2. Germline V gene lookup returns CDR1 LGHNA and CDR2 YNFKEQ. V was pared by 5 bases and J by 1 base, with 4 bases of the junction left unmatched. The CDR3 covers 17 residues. The CDR3 spells CASSYRLAGGSYNEQFF. The CDR3 nucleotides read TGTGCCAGCAGCTACCGACTAGCGGGAGGGTCCTACAATGAGCAGTTCTTC.

The V call is TRBV19, the J call TRBJ2-1; TRBD2 aligns across 12 bases. V lost 3 bases to trimming and J lost 6 bases; unmatched junction nucleotides: 12. CDR3 length: 18 residues. Germline V gene data show CDR1 as LNHDA and CDR2 as SQIVND (reference sequence). The CDR3 DNA reads TGTGCCAGTAGTATCCCCTCCCTAGCGGGAGGGCGAGGCAATGAGCAGTTCTTC. Its translation is CASSIPSLAGGRGNEQFF.

The rearrangement joins TRBV10-3 to TRBJ2-7; no definite D call. Trimming took off 3 bases at V and 6 bases at J, with 27 bases between the two ends. There are 18 residues in the CDR3. Germline V CDR1 and CDR2: ENHRY, SYGVKD. The CDR3 region has the DNA TGTGCCATCAGTGAAAACCCCCCTAGACGGAGCAGAACCGTCGAGCAGTACTTC. Translated, it gives CAISENPPRRSRTVEQYF.